The clone carrying this T cell receptor (beta chain) has a count of ten or more. The data belong to a study of early T cells in non-severe SARS-CoV-2 infection. In the library, individual cDNA molecules carried attached unique molecular identifiers. One entry per CDR3 protein results from TCRdb running MiXCR on the 5' RACE reads. The sample records about 39,000 distinct CDR3 sequences, about 7% being singletons. The sequence was collected from an adult who was a healthcare worker with PCR-confirmed SARS-CoV-2 infection or an uninfected control (not recorded which). The sample was whole blood.

The CDR3 here is CASSLARTDTQYF. CDR3 DNA: TGTGCCAGCAGTTTAGCTAGGACAGATACGCAGTATTTT. V is TRBV12-3 or TRBV12-4 and J is TRBJ2-3; D is unresolved. This CDR3 spans 13 amino acids. V was pared by 0 bases and J by 3 bases, with 4 bases between.